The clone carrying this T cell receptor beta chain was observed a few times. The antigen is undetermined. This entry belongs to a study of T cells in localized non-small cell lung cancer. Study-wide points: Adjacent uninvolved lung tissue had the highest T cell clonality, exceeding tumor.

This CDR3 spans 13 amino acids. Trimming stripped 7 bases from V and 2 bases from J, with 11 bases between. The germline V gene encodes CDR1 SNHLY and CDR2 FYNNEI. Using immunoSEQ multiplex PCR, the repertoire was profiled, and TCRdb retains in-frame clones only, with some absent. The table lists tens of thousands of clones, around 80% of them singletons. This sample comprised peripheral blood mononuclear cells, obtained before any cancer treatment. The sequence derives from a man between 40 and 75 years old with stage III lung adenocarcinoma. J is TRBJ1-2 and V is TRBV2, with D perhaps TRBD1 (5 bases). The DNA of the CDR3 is TGTGCCAGCACCTTGGCAGGGAACTATGGCTACACCTTC. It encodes CASTLAGNYGYTF.